The 22 T cell receptor beta chains in this list originate from one sample, sequenced in a study of T cell changes during pregnancy in multiple sclerosis. The assay was immunoSEQ multiplex PCR, and TCRdb's table has in-frame clones only and misses some. The repertoire includes about 70,000 clones, roughly 94% of them detected once, and 0.45% to 0.7% sits in the top ten. Sample: peripheral blood, taken in the third trimester of pregnancy. The receptors derive from a female donor with multiple sclerosis, enrolled in a pregnancy study.

The rearrangement links TRBV10-3 to TRBJ2-3, with 9 bases fitting TRBD2. With V trimmed by 0 bases and J by 6 bases, 10 bases remained unmatched. From germline, CDR1 is ENHRY and CDR2 SYGVKD. The CDR3 covers 17 residues. The CDR3 loop reads CAISESISGGRLDTQYF. Written as DNA, the CDR3 is TGTGCCATCAGTGAGTCCATTAGCGGGGGCCGCCTCGATACGCAGTATTTT.

The rearrangement links TRBV4-2 to TRBJ1-1; D not certain. Per the germline V gene, CDR1 is LGHNA and CDR2 is YNFKEQ. The CDR3 consists of 12 residues. V lost 8 bases, J lost 5 bases, and 12 bases lay in between. CDR3 in DNA: TGTGCCAGCTCGGGTATAGAGACTGAAGCTTTCTTT. Translation gives CASSGIETEAFF.

The rearrangement uses TRBV18 and TRBJ2-1; TRBD2 matches at 15 bases. Trimming cost V 0 bases and J 3 bases; bases outside gene matches: 6. The length of the CDR3 is 19 residues. Per germline, CDR1 KGHSH and CDR2 LQKENI. CDR3 coding DNA: TGTGCCAGCTCACCACCGCGGACTAGCGGGGGGGTCTACTACAATGAGCAGTTCTTC. Protein sequence: CASSPPRTSGGVYYNEQFF. The entire variable domain, with the rest obtained from reference TRBV18 and TRBJ2-1, is as follows: NAGVMQNPRHLVRRRGQEARLRCSPMKGHSHVYWYRQLPEEGLKFMVYLQKENIIDESGMPKERFSAEFPKEGPSILRIQQVVRGDSAAYFCASSPPRTSGGVYYNEQFFGPGTRLTVL.

This chain joins TRBV6-5 and TRBJ2-5, with a possible D match to TRBD1 (5 bases). Germline CDR1 and CDR2: MNHEY and SVGAGI. This CDR3 has 13 amino acids. Trimming took 5 bases from V and 2 from J, leaving 9 bases between them. CDR3 region: CASSPGFQETQYF. The CDR3 DNA reads as TGTGCCAGCAGTCCAGGGTTTCAAGAGACCCAGTACTTC.

J is TRBJ2-3 and V is TRBV30, with 13 bases that match TRBD2. Germline CDR1 is GTSNPN and CDR2 is SVGIG (reference sequence). CDR3 length: 16 amino acids. The ends lost 3 bases at V and 8 bases at J; junction bases unmatched: 11. The CDR3 sequence is CAWSVGTSGALGTQYF. In DNA form, the CDR3 reads TGTGCCTGGAGCGTAGGGACTAGCGGGGCCCTAGGTACGCAGTATTTT.

The genes are TRBV18 and TRBJ2-3, with TRBD2 as a possible D gene (6 bases). V was cut by 3 bases and J by 2 bases, with 15 bases left in between. This CDR3 spans 16 amino acids. In germline, CDR1 is KGHSH, CDR2 LQKENI. DNA for the CDR3: TGTGCCAGCTCACCCACGGGACTCCCACCCACAGATACGCAGTATTTT. It translates to CASSPTGLPPTDTQYF.

This clone was recorded only once. The CDR3 here is CASSLNPGAPNEQFF. The CDR3 DNA is TGTGCCAGCAGCCTGAACCCGGGAGCTCCCAATGAGCAGTTCTTC. This sequence joins TRBV7-3 and TRBJ2-1; D might be TRBD2 (6 bases). The CDR3 sequence is 15 residues long. Germline CDR1 and CDR2: SGHTA and FQGTGA. V lost 5 bases to trimming and J lost 6 bases, with 17 bases between them.

The chain couples TRBV4-1 to TRBJ2-1; a weak D match, TRBD1 (5 bases). The CDR3 totals 17 residues. V was pared by 1 base and J by 1 base, with 14 bases between. The germline CDR1 and CDR2 sequences are MGHRA and YSYEKL. This CDR3 is CASSQVRQGASYNEQFF. The CDR3 DNA follows: TGCGCCAGCAGCCAAGTGCGGCAAGGGGCGTCCTACAATGAGCAGTTCTTC.

The rearrangement links TRBV10-1 to TRBJ1-2; the match to TRBD1 covers 9 bases. V gave up 9 bases and J gave up 7 bases; unmatched junction bases: 18. The CDR3 runs 16 residues. Germline V gene lookup returns CDR1 WNHNN and CDR2 SYGVQD (reference sequence). CDR3 amino acids: CARENNRGLRVSGYTF. The CDR3 DNA sequence: TGCGCCAGGGAGAACAACAGGGGGCTGAGGGTAAGTGGCTACACCTTC.

V usage is TRBV7-7 and J usage is TRBJ1-3; D not resolved. CDR3 size: 17 residues. Trimming took 3 bases from V and 0 from J, leaving 15 bases between them. CDR1 is SSHAT and CDR2 is FNYEAQ in the germline V gene (reference sequence). The CDR3 spells CASSFRRRNNSGNTIYF. Here the CDR3 DNA reads TGTGCCAGCAGCTTCAGGCGTCGAAACAACTCTGGAAACACCATATATTTT.

The CDR3 nucleotides are TGTGCCAGCAGTGTGGTACAGGGTGGCTACACCTTC. Residues: CASSVVQGGYTF. The chain is built from TRBV2 and TRBJ1-2; TRBD1 might be the D (6 bases). Germline V gives CDR1 SNHLY, CDR2 FYNNEI. The V end lost 4 bases, the J end lost 7 bases, and 10 bases lay between the germline ends. This CDR3 is 12 amino acids long. Full variable domain (missing parts from reference TRBV2 and TRBJ1-2): EPEVTQTPSHQVTQMGQEVILRCVPISNHLYFYWYRQILGQKVEFLVSFYNNEISEKSEIFDDQFSVERPDGSNFTLKIRSTKLEDSAMYFCASSVVQGGYTFGSGTRLTVV.

The V and J genes are TRBV6-5 and TRBJ2-3; a possible D gene is TRBD1 (6 bases). Per the germline V gene, CDR1 is MNHEY and CDR2 is SVGAGI. The CDR3 has 14 amino acids. The V end was cut by 7 bases, the J end by 1 base, with 12 bases between. For the CDR3, the DNA is TGTGCCAGCAACAGCGCAGGGGGCACAGATACGCAGTATTTT. It specifies CASNSAGGTDTQYF.

The J gene is TRBJ1-2, the V gene TRBV7-9; 12 bases map to TRBD1. The CDR3 consists of 16 residues. Germline CDR1 SEHNR, CDR2 FQNEAQ (reference sequence). V lost 0 bases and J lost 7; bases outside the gene matches: 6. The CDR3 DNA reads as TGTGCCAGCAGCTTAGCGGGACAGGGGGCGAGGCTTGGCTACACCTTC. Translation: CASSLAGQGARLGYTF.

The chain has TRBV7-9 and TRBJ1-6; a weak D match, TRBD1 (5 bases). V dropped 3 bases and J dropped 7 bases, with 10 bases sitting between them. Germline lookup yields CDR1 SEHNR and CDR2 FQNEAQ (reference sequence). The CDR3 length is 14 residues. The CDR3 coding sequence is TGTGCCAGCAGCTTCGGGGGTAACAATTCACCCCTCCACTTT. The encoded protein is CASSFGGNNSPLHF.

CDR3 in amino acids: CASSVVSQGPDTQYF. As DNA, the CDR3 is TGTGCCAGCAGCGTAGTGAGTCAGGGCCCCGATACGCAGTATTTT. The chain has TRBV9 and TRBJ2-3, with a tentative D call TRBD1 (5 bases). Trimming removed 0 bases from V and 6 bases from J, with 14 bases in between. Germline V gene data show CDR1 as SGDLS and CDR2 as YYNGEE. The CDR3 has 15 residues.

V usage is TRBV6-5 and J usage is TRBJ2-7; 10 bases fit TRBD2. Germline CDR1 reads MNHEY; CDR2 reads SVGAGI. Trimming at V came to 8 bases and at J to 2 bases, leaving 6 bases not matched to a gene. CDR3 length equals 14 residues. This CDR3 reads CASYAAGGPYEQYF. The CDR3, as DNA: TGTGCCAGCTATGCAGCGGGGGGGCCCTACGAGCAGTACTTC.

The chain couples TRBV25-1 to TRBJ1-2, with 7 bases fitting TRBD1. The germline gives CDR1 MGHDK, CDR2 SYGVNS. The CDR3 has 13 residues. V trimming: 4 bases; J trimming: 3 bases; junction bases outside the gene matches: 2. The CDR3 spells CASSGGQHYGYTF. CDR3 sequence (DNA): TGTGCCAGCAGTGGGGGACAGCACTATGGCTACACCTTC.

Here the CDR3 reads CASSRGSEKLFF. CDR3 DNA: TGTGCCAGCAGTAGGGGCTCTGAAAAACTGTTTTTT. This chain connects TRBV5-6 to TRBJ1-4; possibly TRBD1 for D (5 bases). CDR1 and CDR2 (germline): SGHDT, YYEEEE. The ends were cut back, 5 bases at V and 7 bases at J, with 9 bases in the middle. CDR3 length equals 12 residues.

The CDR3 DNA is TGTGCCAGCAGCCAAATCGGGTCCACTGAAGCTTTCTTT. Encoded protein: CASSQIGSTEAFF. V usage is TRBV14 and J usage is TRBJ1-1; D is unresolved. Germline V CDR1 and CDR2: SGHDN, FVKESK. The CDR3 runs 13 residues. V shed 2 bases and J shed 4 bases, with 8 bases lying between them. The full variable domain, with the rest looked up from reference TRBV14 and TRBJ1-1, is EAGVTQFPSHSVIEKGQTVTLRCDPISGHDNLYWYRRVMGKEIKFLLHFVKESKQDESGMPNNRFLAERTGGTYSTLKVQPAELEDSGVYFCASSQIGSTEAFFGQGTRLTVV.

This clone was counted between two and nine times. The chain employs TRBV6-4 and TRBJ2-2; TRBD2 matches at 7 bases. The CDR3 contains 14 residues. J lost 0 bases, V lost 11 bases, and 6 bases had no gene match. Looked up from germline, CDR1 is MRHNA and CDR2 is SNTAGT. DNA of the CDR3: TGTGCCGGACTAGAGTTCTCGAACACCGGGGAGCTGTTTTTT. Translated: CAGLEFSNTGELFF.

The chain has TRBV29-1 and TRBJ1-1; 10 bases line up with TRBD1. J was trimmed by 3 bases and V by 6 bases; bases with no gene match: 4. In germline, CDR1 is SQVTM, CDR2 ANQGSEA. This CDR3 has 13 residues. The DNA for the CDR3 is TGCAGCGTGACCGGGACAGGGGACACTGAAGCTTTCTTT. It yields the protein CSVTGTGDTEAFF.

V is TRBV2 and J is TRBJ1-5; 8 bases agree with TRBD1. Losses at the gene ends were 0 bases for V and 3 bases for J; bases not matched to a gene: 4. The germline gives CDR1 SNHLY, CDR2 FYNNEI. The CDR3 is made up of 16 amino acids. The CDR3 coding sequence is TGTGCCAGCAGTGAAGCGACAGGGGCCGCCAATCAGCCCCAGCATTTT. It translates to CASSEATGAANQPQHF. Full variable domain (remainder filled in from reference TRBV2 and TRBJ1-5): EPEVTQTPSHQVTQMGQEVILRCVPISNHLYFYWYRQILGQKVEFLVSFYNNEISEKSEIFDDQFSVERPDGSNFTLKIRSTKLEDSAMYFCASSEATGAANQPQHFGDGTRLSIL.